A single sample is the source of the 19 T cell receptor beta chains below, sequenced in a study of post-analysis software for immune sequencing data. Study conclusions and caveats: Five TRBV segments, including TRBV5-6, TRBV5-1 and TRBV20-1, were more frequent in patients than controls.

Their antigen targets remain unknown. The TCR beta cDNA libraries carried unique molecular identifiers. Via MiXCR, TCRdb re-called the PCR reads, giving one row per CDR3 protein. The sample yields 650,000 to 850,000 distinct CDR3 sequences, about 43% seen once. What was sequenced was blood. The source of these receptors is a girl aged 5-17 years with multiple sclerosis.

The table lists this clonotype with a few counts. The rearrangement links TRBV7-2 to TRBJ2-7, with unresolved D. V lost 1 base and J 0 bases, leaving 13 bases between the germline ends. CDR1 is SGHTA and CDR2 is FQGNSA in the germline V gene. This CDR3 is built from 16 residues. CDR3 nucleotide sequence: TGTGCCAGCAGCTTAGTTTGGACGGAAAGCTCCTACGAGCAGTACTTC. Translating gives CASSLVWTESSYEQYF.

The DNA for the CDR3 is TGCAGTGCCCCCGGAGGGTCGGGTTACAATGAGCAGTTCTTC. Translation gives CSAPGGSGYNEQFF. The chain recombines TRBV20-1 with TRBJ2-1; possibly TRBD2 for D (6 bases). Between the trimmed V and J ends, which lost 6 bases and 4 bases, there was a span of 16 bases. This CDR3 has 14 amino acids. CDR1 and CDR2 (germline): DFQATT, SNEGSKA (reference sequence).

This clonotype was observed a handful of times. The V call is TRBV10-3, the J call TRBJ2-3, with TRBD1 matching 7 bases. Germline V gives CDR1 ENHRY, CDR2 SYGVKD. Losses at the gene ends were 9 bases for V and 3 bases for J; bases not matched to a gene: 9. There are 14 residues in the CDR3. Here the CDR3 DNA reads TGTGCCATAGAGCCGGAGACAGGGACAGATACGCAGTATTTT. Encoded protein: CAIEPETGTDTQYF.

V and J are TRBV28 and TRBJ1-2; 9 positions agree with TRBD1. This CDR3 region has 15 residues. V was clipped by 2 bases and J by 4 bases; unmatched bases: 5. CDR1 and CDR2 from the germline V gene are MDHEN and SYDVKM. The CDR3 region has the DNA TGTGCCAGCAGTTTACCGGGACAGGGCGGCTATGGCTACACCTTC. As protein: CASSLPGQGGYGYTF.

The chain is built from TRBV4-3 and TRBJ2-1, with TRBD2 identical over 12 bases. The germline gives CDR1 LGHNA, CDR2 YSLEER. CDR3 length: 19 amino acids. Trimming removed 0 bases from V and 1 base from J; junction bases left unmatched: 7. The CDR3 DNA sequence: TGCGCCAGCAGCCAAGAGATGGCTAGCGGGAGGGGGTCCTACAATGAGCAGTTCTTC. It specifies CASSQEMASGRGSYNEQFF.

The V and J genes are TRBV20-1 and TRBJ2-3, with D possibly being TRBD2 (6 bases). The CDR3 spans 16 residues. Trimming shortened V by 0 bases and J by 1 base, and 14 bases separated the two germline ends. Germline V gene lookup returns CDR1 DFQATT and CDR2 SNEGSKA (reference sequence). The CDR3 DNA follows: TGCAGTGCTAGAGATCTTGGCGGGACCGGCACAGATACGCAGTATTTT. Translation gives CSARDLGGTGTDTQYF.

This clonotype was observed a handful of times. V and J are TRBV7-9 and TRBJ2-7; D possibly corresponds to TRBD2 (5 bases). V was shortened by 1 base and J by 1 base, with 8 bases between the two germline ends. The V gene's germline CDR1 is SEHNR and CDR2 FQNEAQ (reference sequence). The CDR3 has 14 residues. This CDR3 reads CASSLGRVSYEQYF. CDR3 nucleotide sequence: TGTGCCAGCAGCTTAGGGCGGGTTTCCTACGAGCAGTACTTC.

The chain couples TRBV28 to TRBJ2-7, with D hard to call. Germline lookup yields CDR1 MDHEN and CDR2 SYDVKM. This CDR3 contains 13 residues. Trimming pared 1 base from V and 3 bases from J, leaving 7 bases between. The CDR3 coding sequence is TGTGCCAGCAGTTTATATAGACACTACGAGCAGTACTTC. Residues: CASSLYRHYEQYF.

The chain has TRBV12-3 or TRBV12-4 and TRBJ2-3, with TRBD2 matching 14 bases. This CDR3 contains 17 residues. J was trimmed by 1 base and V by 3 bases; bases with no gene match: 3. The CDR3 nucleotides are TGTGCCAGCAGTTTGGGACTAGCGGGAGAGGGCACAGATACGCAGTATTTT. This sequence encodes CASSLGLAGEGTDTQYF.

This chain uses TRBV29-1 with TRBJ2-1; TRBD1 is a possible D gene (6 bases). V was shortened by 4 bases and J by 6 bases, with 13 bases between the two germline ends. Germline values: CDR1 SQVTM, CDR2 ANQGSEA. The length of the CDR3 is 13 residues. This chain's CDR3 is CSVGRRGFNEQFF. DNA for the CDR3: TGCAGCGTTGGGCGAAGGGGGTTCAATGAGCAGTTCTTC.

The CDR3 loop is CASSLDRERASTDTQYF. In DNA, the CDR3 is TGTGCCAGCAGCTTAGATCGAGAGAGGGCCTCCACAGATACGCAGTATTTT. The J gene is TRBJ2-3, the V gene TRBV7-9, with a weak D call TRBD2 (5 bases). V was cut by 1 base and J by 2 bases, with 16 bases left in between. The CDR3 loop spans 17 amino acids. The germline gives CDR1 SEHNR, CDR2 FQNEAQ (reference sequence).

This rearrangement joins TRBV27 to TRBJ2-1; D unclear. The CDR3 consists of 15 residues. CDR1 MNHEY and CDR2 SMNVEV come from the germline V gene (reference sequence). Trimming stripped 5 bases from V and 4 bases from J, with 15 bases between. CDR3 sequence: CASSPTAYEYNEQFF. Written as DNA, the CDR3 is TGTGCCAGCAGTCCCACCGCTTATGAATACAATGAGCAGTTCTTC.

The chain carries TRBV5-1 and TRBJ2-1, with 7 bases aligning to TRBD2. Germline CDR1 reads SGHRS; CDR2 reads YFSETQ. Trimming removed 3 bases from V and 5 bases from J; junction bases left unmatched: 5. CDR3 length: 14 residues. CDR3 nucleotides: TGCGCCAGCAGCTCCGGACTAGAGGACAATGAGCAGTTCTTC. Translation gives CASSSGLEDNEQFF.

The CDR3 sequence: CASTDANEQFF. The DNA of the CDR3 is TGTGCCAGCACCGACGCCAATGAGCAGTTCTTC. V usage is TRBV7-9 and J usage is TRBJ2-1; unclear D gene. The CDR3 consists of 11 residues. Germline CDR1 is SEHNR and CDR2 is FQNEAQ (reference sequence). V was clipped by 7 bases and J by 6 bases, with 7 bases between them.

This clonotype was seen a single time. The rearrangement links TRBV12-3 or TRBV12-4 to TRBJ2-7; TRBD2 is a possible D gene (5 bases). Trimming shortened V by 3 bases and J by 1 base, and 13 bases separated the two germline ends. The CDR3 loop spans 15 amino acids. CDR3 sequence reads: CASSLSDLPSYEQYF. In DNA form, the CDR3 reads TGTGCCAGCAGTTTGTCGGACTTACCATCCTACGAGCAGTACTTC.

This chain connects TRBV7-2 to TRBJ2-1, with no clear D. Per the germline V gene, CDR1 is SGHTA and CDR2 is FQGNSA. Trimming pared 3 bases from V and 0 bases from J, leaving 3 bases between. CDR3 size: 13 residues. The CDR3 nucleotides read TGTGCCAGCAGCTTTCCCTCCTACAATGAGCAGTTCTTC. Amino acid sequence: CASSFPSYNEQFF. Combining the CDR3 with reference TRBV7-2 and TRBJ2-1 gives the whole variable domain GAGVSQSPSNKVTEKGKDVELRCDPISGHTALYWYRQSLGQGLEFLIYFQGNSAPDKSGLPSDRFSAERTGGSVSTLTIQRTQQEDSAVYLCASSFPSYNEQFFGPGTRLTVL.

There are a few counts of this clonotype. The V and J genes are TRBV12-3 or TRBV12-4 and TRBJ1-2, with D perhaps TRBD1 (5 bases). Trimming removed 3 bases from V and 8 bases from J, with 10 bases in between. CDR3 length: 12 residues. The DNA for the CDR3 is TGTGCCAGCAGTTTGCGGGGGGACGGCTACACCTTC. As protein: CASSLRGDGYTF.

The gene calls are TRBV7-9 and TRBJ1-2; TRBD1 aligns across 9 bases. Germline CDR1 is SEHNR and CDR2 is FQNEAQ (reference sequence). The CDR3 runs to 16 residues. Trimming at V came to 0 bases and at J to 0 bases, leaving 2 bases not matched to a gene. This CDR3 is CASSLAGTGSNYGYTF. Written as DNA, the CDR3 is TGTGCCAGCAGCTTAGCGGGGACAGGGTCTAACTATGGCTACACCTTC.

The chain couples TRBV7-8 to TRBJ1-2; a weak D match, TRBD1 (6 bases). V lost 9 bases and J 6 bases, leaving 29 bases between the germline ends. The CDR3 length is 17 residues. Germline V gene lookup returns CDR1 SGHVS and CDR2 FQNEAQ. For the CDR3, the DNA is TGTGCCAGTACTAATAGAGGCCGAGGGGGGACCTTTGATGGCTACACCTTC. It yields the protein CASTNRGRGGTFDGYTF.